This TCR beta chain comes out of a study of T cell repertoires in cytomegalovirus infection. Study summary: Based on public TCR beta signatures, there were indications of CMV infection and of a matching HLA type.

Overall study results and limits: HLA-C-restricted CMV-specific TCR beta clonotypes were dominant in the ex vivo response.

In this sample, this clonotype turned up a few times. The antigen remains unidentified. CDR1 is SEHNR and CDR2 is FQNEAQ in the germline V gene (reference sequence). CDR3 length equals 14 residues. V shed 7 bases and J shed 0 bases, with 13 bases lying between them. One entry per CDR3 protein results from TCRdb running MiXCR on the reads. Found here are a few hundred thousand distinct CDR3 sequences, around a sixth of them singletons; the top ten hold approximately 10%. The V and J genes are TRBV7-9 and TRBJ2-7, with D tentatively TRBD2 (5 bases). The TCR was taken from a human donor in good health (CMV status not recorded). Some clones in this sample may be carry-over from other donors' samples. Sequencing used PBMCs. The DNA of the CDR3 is TGTGCCAGCACGGACTCTTCGCCCTCCTACGAGCAGTACTTC. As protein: CASTDSSPSYEQYF. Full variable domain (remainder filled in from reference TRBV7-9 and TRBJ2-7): DTGVSQNPRHKITKRGQNVTFRCDPISEHNRLYWYRQTLGQGPEFLTYFQNEAQLEKSRLLSDRFSAERPKGSFSTLEIQRTEQGDSAMYLCASTDSSPSYEQYFGPGTRLTVT.